This T cell receptor (beta chain) was documented in a study of control samples from healthy donors and cancer patients. Sequenced by immunoSEQ multiplex PCR; TCRdb stores in-frame clones only, minus some. This table has about 130,000 clones, around 90% appearing once. CDR3 length: 15 residues. The gene calls are TRBV7-5 and TRBJ1-3. TRBV7-5 is a known pseudogene. The source of this sequence is a young man in good health. The sequencing input was blood. CDR3 sequence (DNA): TGTGCCAGAACCTCCCAATTTTCAAATGGAAACACCATATATTTT. It specifies CARTSQFSNGNTIYF.